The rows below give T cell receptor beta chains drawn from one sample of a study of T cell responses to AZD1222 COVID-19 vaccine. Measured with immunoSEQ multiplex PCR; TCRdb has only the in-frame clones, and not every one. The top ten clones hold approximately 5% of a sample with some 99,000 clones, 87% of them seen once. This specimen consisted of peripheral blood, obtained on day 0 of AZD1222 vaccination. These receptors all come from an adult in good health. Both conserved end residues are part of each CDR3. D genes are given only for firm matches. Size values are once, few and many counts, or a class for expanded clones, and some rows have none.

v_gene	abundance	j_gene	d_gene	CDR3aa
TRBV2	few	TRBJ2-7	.	CASEHRQYEQYF
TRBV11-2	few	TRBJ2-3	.	CASSSGASDTQYF
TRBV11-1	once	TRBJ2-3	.	CASSPAWTYPDTQYF
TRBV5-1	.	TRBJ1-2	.	CASSLASGANYGYTF
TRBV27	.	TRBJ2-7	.	CASGKTSRDPTYEQYF
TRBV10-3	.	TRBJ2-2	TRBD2	CAISRGTSGKTGELFF
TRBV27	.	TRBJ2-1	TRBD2	CASSLLAGVNEQFF
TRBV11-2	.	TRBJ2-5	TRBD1	CASTQQGKETQYF
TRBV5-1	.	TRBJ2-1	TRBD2	CASSTGTSGRSDEQFF
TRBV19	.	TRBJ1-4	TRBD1	CASSTRDRRLFF
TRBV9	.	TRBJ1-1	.	CASSVGRNTEAFF
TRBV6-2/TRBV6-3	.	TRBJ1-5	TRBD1	CASSPRGQAGNQPQHF
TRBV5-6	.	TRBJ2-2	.	CASSLAGAYAGTGELFF
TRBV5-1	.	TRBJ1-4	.	CASSLVGVEEKLFF
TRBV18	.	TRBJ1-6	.	CASSEGAGANSPLHF
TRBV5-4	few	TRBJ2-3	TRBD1	CASSSNRGVTDTQYF